This T cell receptor (beta chain) was identified during a study of OX40 agonist ivuxolimab in advanced cancers. Study context: Patients were dosed intravenously with ivuxolimab at 0.01 to 10 mg/kg every 2 weeks. Study results and limitations: Clonal expansion was seen in CD4+ and CD8+ blood T cells by week 6 at 0.1 to 3.0 mg/kg.

As regards this clone: The antigen is unknown.

Generated by immunoSEQ multiplex PCR, the TCRdb table keeps only in-frame clones and is missing some. The repertoire includes tens of thousands of clones, roughly 90% of them detected once, and about 9.1% sits in the top ten. The TCR originated in an adult with an advanced solid tumor such as melanoma, head and neck, liver or kidney cancer. The sample consisted of CD4+ or CD8+ T cells sorted from blood, taken in a trial of the OX40 agonist ivuxolimab.

CDR3 sequence: CASSLQNRLYEQYF. The DNA for the CDR3 is TGTGCCAGCTCGCTCCAGAACCGACTCTACGAGCAGTACTTC. V is TRBV18 and J is TRBJ2-7; no definite D call. The V gene lost 6 bases and the J gene lost 3 bases, with 15 bases spanning the gap. Germline CDR1 reads KGHSH; CDR2 reads LQKENI. This CDR3 contains 14 residues.